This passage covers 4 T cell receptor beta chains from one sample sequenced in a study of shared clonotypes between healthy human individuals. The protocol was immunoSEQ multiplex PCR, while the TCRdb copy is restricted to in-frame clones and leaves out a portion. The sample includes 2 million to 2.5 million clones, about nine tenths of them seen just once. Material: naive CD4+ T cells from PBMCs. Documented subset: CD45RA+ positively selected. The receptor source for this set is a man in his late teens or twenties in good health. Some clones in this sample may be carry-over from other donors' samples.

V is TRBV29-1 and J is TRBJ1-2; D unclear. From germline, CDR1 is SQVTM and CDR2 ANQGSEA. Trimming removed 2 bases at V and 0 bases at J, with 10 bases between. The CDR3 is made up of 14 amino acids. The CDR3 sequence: CSVESNRPNYGYTF. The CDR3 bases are TGCAGCGTTGAATCCAACAGACCTAACTATGGCTACACCTTC. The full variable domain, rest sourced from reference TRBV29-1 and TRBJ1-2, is SAVISQKPSRDICQRGTSLTIQCQVDSQVTMMFWYRQQPGQSLTLIATANQGSEATYESGFVIDKFPISRPNLTFSTLTVSNMSPEDSSIYLCSVESNRPNYGYTFGSGTRLTVV.

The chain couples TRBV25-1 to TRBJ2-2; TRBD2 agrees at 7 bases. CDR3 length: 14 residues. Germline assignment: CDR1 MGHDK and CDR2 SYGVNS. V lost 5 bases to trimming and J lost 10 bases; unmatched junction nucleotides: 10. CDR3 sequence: CASSFSTGGVELFF. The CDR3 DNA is TGTGCCAGCAGTTTTTCTACGGGAGGAGTGGAGCTGTTTTTT.

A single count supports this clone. The CDR3 protein is CASSYRASSTDTQYF. The CDR3 DNA follows: TGTGCCAGCAGTTACCGGGCTAGTAGCACAGATACGCAGTATTTT. The V gene is TRBV6-5, the J gene TRBJ2-3; D is ambiguous. Trimming took 2 bases from V and 0 from J, leaving 9 bases between them. The length of the CDR3 is 15 residues. Looked up from germline, CDR1 is MNHEY and CDR2 is SVGAGI.

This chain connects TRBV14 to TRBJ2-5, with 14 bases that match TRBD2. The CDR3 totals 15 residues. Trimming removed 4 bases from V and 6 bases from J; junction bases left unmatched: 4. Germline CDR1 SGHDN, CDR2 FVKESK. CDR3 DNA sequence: TGTGCCAGCAGCCCTTGGACTAGCGGGAGGCAGACCCAGTACTTC. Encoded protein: CASSPWTSGRQTQYF.